Below, 17 T cell receptor beta chains from the same sample are listed, as sequenced in a study of blood T cell repertoires in COVID-19. Sequencing was performed with immunoSEQ multiplex PCR; in TCRdb, only in-frame clones are kept and a portion is missing. The table shows a few hundred thousand clones, with roughly 87% occurring only once. The sample comprised PBMCs or T cells enriched from blood (not recorded which). The receptors shown here come from a woman between 45 and 60 years old who had recovered from COVID-19.

This chain uses TRBV7-2 with TRBJ2-7; 7 bases are a match to TRBD1. CDR1 is SGHTA and CDR2 is FQGNSA in the germline V gene. This CDR3 spans 13 amino acids. V lost 4 bases, J lost 6 bases, and 6 bases stayed unmatched. The CDR3 DNA is TGTGCCAGCAGCTCCAACAGGGGAGTCGAGCAGTACTTC. Its protein is CASSSNRGVEQYF.

The chain has TRBV14 and TRBJ1-2; 9 bases line up with TRBD1. Trimming removed 3 bases from V and 5 bases from J; junction bases left unmatched: 10. The CDR3 contains 16 residues. From germline, CDR1 is SGHDN and CDR2 FVKESK. The chain's CDR3 is CASSQLPGQGKYGYTF. Here the CDR3 DNA reads TGTGCCAGCAGCCAGTTACCGGGACAGGGAAAGTATGGCTACACCTTC.

The chain uses TRBV4-1 and TRBJ1-4; D may be TRBD1 (5 bases). Germline values: CDR1 MGHRA, CDR2 YSYEKL. Trimming took 2 bases from V and 4 from J, leaving 14 bases between them. CDR3 length: 16 residues. CDR3 sequence (DNA): TGCGCCAGCAGCCAACGGAAGGACGGGGGTAATGAAAAACTGTTTTTT. Translation: CASSQRKDGGNEKLFF.

This sequence joins TRBV7-8 and TRBJ1-5; D is possibly TRBD1 (5 bases). Germline-derived CDR1 and CDR2 are SGHVS and FQNEAQ. The CDR3 runs 16 residues. The ends were cut back, 4 bases at V and 1 base at J, with 14 bases in the middle. In nucleotides, the CDR3 is TGTGCCAGCAGCTCTGGGGGAGGGGAAAGCAATCAGCCCCAGCATTTT. The encoded protein is CASSSGGGESNQPQHF.

The chain couples TRBV12-5 to TRBJ1-2; D is undetermined. This CDR3 contains 13 residues. Germline V lookup: CDR1 LGHNT, CDR2 FRNRAP. Trimming took off 11 bases at V and 6 bases at J, with 19 bases between the two ends. CDR3 nucleotides: TGTGCTCGGCTGGGCAGTCGGGAAAATGGCTACACCTTC. Residues: CARLGSRENGYTF. Complete variable domain (other parts from reference TRBV12-5 and TRBJ1-2): DARVTQTPRHKVTEMGQEVTMRCQPILGHNTVFWYRQTMMQGLELLAYFRNRAPLDDSGMPKDRFSAEMPDATLATLKIQPSEPRDSAVYFCARLGSRENGYTFGSGTRLTVV.

V gene TRBV2 combines with J gene TRBJ1-5, with D unclear. This CDR3 has 15 amino acids. Deletions cut 6 bases from V and 5 bases from J, with 17 bases between. Germline lookup yields CDR1 SNHLY and CDR2 FYNNEI. CDR3 sequence: CASRATMITDQPQHF. The CDR3 DNA reads as TGTGCCAGCAGAGCCACTATGATTACGGATCAGCCCCAGCATTTT.

The chain combines TRBV7-3 with TRBJ1-1, with TRBD1 matching 8 bases. J gave up 0 bases and V 3 bases, and 3 bases lay outside the gene matches. The CDR3 contains 15 residues. Germline CDR1 reads SGHTA; CDR2 reads FQGTGA. CDR3 DNA: TGTGCCAGCAGCTTCGAGACAGGGGTGAACACTGAAGCTTTCTTT. This sequence encodes CASSFETGVNTEAFF.

V is TRBV19 and J is TRBJ2-3; D ambiguous. There are 15 residues in the CDR3. CDR1 LNHDA and CDR2 SQIVND come from the germline V gene (reference sequence). Deletions cut 2 bases from V and 0 bases from J, with 9 bases between. The CDR3 sequence is CASSIRRVSTDTQYF. The CDR3 nucleotides read TGTGCCAGTAGTATACGACGGGTTAGCACAGATACGCAGTATTTT.

The chain is built from TRBV7-9 and TRBJ2-1, with 7 bases fitting TRBD2. The junction had 16 bases not matched to a gene; V was cut back by 6 bases and J by 5 bases. Germline loops: CDR1 SEHNR, CDR2 FQNEAQ (reference sequence). This CDR3 is 17 amino acids long. The CDR3 loop reads CASSNIPGGPTHNEQFF. CDR3 nucleotide sequence: TGTGCCAGCAGTAACATACCGGGAGGCCCTACACACAATGAGCAGTTCTTC.

The V and J genes are TRBV3-1 (or the pseudogene TRBV3-2) and TRBJ1-6, with a tentative D call TRBD1 (6 bases). V was clipped by 1 base and J by 6 bases, with 22 bases between them. CDR1 LGHDT and CDR2 YNNKEL come from the germline V gene (reference sequence). The CDR3 covers 19 residues. This CDR3 is CASSQVRGSDGRFNSPLHF. CDR3 in DNA: TGTGCCAGCAGCCAAGTGAGGGGGTCTGACGGAAGGTTTAATTCACCCCTCCACTTT.

The gene calls are TRBV3-1 (or the pseudogene TRBV3-2) and TRBJ2-3; 7 bases are a match to TRBD2. Per the germline V gene, CDR1 is LGHDT and CDR2 is YNNKEL (reference sequence). The CDR3 is 15 residues long. Losses at the gene ends were 6 bases for V and 0 bases for J; bases not matched to a gene: 6. The CDR3 loop reads CASSSVRGSTDTQYF. The CDR3 nucleotides read TGTGCCAGCAGTTCTGTGCGGGGGAGCACAGATACGCAGTATTTT.

V and J are TRBV5-8 and TRBJ2-5, with D unresolved. This CDR3 is 15 amino acids long. V lost 3 bases and J lost 0, with 12 bases in between. Looked up from germline, CDR1 is SGHTS and CDR2 is YDEGEE. CDR3 loop: CASSSPGWYQETQYF. The DNA of the CDR3 is TGTGCCAGCAGCTCCCCCGGGTGGTACCAAGAGACCCAGTACTTC.

This chain uses TRBV5-1 with TRBJ1-6, with no clear D. CDR3 size: 13 residues. The ends were cut back, 4 bases at V and 12 bases at J, with 14 bases in the middle. The germline V gene has CDR1 SGHRS and CDR2 YFSETQ. The CDR3 here is CASSPLPREPLHF. DNA for the CDR3: TGCGCCAGCAGCCCCCTACCCCGAGAACCCCTCCACTTT.

In this sample, this clone turned up once. The V call is TRBV27, the J call TRBJ2-5; tentative D call: TRBD2 (5 bases). Germline loops: CDR1 MNHEY, CDR2 SMNVEV (reference sequence). This CDR3 has 13 residues. V was shortened by 8 bases and J by 3 bases, with 13 bases between the two germline ends. CDR3: CASLGWGEETQYF. The CDR3 DNA sequence: TGTGCCAGCCTAGGGTGGGGAGAAGAGACCCAGTACTTC.

The chain combines TRBV30 with TRBJ1-2; 7 nucleotides match TRBD1. CDR1 and CDR2 from the germline V gene are GTSNPN and SVGIG (reference sequence). V was pared by 5 bases and J by 5 bases, with 8 bases of the junction left unmatched. The CDR3 is 13 amino acids. As DNA, the CDR3 is TGTGCCTGGGGAGGGGGCCTTGGGTATGGCTACACCTTC. Translation gives CAWGGGLGYGYTF.

This clone was observed a single time. The rearrangement joins TRBV12-5 to TRBJ1-2; 9 bases map to TRBD1. V shed 1 base, J shed 6 bases, and the junction held 0 bases outside the gene matches. The CDR3 length is 13 residues. Germline V CDR1 and CDR2: LGHNT, FRNRAP. The CDR3 DNA reads as TGTGCTAGTGGTTTGGGACAGGGGGATGGCTACACCTTC. Translating gives CASGLGQGDGYTF.

The rearrangement joins TRBV5-1 to TRBJ2-1, with 9 bases that match TRBD1. V trimming: 2 bases; J trimming: 12 bases; junction bases outside the gene matches: 3. CDR3 length: 12 residues. The germline V gene has CDR1 SGHRS and CDR2 YFSETQ. CDR3 nucleotides: TGCGCCAGCAGCTTACAGGGGGCAGGGCAGTTCTTC. It encodes CASSLQGAGQFF.